Presented here are 27 T cell receptor beta chains from one specimen sequenced in a study of spatial heterogeneity in lung cancer. Time point described: sample taken at primary tumor resection. In each case, whole RNA from tumor, nontumor lung or frozen PBMC was sequenced unsorted. From the 5' RACE reads, TCRdb called clonotypes with MiXCR, one entry per CDR3 protein. The data hold 7,000 or so distinct CDR3 sequences, with 7% observed a single time. The specimen comprised PBMCs, sampled at surgery. The receptors originated from a male donor with early-stage non-small cell lung cancer.

This clonotype was counted at least ten times. This beta chain is an unintended read in a library built for alpha chains; its size means little. The rearrangement uses TRBV7-6 and TRBJ2-5; the D is unclear. The CDR3 length is 13 residues. V was cut by 3 bases and J by 0 bases, with 5 bases left in between. Germline V CDR1 and CDR2: SGHVS, FNYEAQ. The CDR3 sequence is CASSFTDQETQYF. CDR3 DNA: TGTGCCAGCAGCTTTACAGACCAAGAGACCCAGTACTTC.

This clonotype has ten or more counts. The size of this beta chain means little, since it is a stray read in a library made for alpha chains. The chain employs TRBV28 and TRBJ2-7; a possible D gene is TRBD2 (6 bases). This CDR3 comprises 13 residues. The ends were cut back, 7 bases at V and 3 bases at J, with 13 bases in the middle. Germline V lookup: CDR1 MDHEN, CDR2 SYDVKM. The DNA for the CDR3 is TGTGCCAGCATGGAGGGGAAGGTCTACGAGCAGTACTTC. Translating it yields CASMEGKVYEQYF. The full variable domain, in which reference TRBV28 and TRBJ2-7 provide the parts outside the CDR3, is DVKVTQSSRYLVKRTGEKVFLECVQDMDHENMFWYRQDPGLGLRLIYFSYDVKMKEKGDIPEGYSVSREKKERFSLILESASTNQTSMYLCASMEGKVYEQYFGPGTRLTVT.

For this clonotype: Because the library targeted alpha chains, this beta chain is an off-target read whose size means little. CDR3 residues: CSARGGESPLHF. As DNA, the CDR3 is TGCAGTGCTAGAGGGGGGGAATCACCCCTCCACTTT. The J gene is TRBJ1-6, the V gene TRBV20-1; tentatively, D is TRBD1 (5 bases). CDR1 is DFQATT, CDR2 SNEGSKA, per germline (reference sequence). Trimming pared 1 base from V and 10 bases from J, leaving 8 bases between. CDR3 size: 12 residues.

The table lists this clonotype with many counts. This beta chain turned up in a library designed for alpha chains; as an off-target read, its abundance says little. The chain employs TRBV28 and TRBJ1-4; D possibly corresponds to TRBD1 (5 bases). Germline V gene lookup returns CDR1 MDHEN and CDR2 SYDVKM. Trimming cost V 8 bases and J 2 bases, with 12 bases left between them. The CDR3 sequence is 14 residues long. This chain's CDR3 is CASAPGGTNEKLFF. In nucleotides, the CDR3 is TGTGCCAGCGCACCGGGGGGGACTAATGAAAAACTGTTTTTT.

This clonotype appeared many times. For a library built for alpha chains, this beta chain is a stray read; little rests on its size. The chain uses TRBV4-1 and TRBJ1-1, with a tentative D call TRBD1 (6 bases). The CDR3 consists of 15 residues. The V gene lost 5 bases and the J gene lost 3 bases, with 16 bases spanning the gap. CDR1 MGHRA and CDR2 YSYEKL come from the germline V gene. The CDR3 region has the DNA TGCGCCAGCAGCGCTATTATACAGGGAGACACTGAAGCTTTCTTT. It codes for CASSAIIQGDTEAFF.

This clonotype is large. Since the library was made to target alpha chains, this beta chain is a stray read and its abundance is not meaningful. The V and J genes are TRBV12-3 or TRBV12-4 and TRBJ2-1; TRBD2 aligns across 10 bases. V was pared by 6 bases and J by 3 bases, with 8 bases of the junction left unmatched. There are 16 residues in the CDR3. The CDR3 is CASRRVEREGYNEQFF. In DNA form, the CDR3 reads TGTGCCAGCAGAAGGGTGGAGCGGGAGGGCTACAATGAGCAGTTCTTC.

There are a few counts of this clonotype. The library was designed around alpha chains, so this beta chain is a stray read whose abundance carries little weight. The chain recombines TRBV7-9 with TRBJ2-3, with D uncertain. Germline CDR1 reads SEHNR; CDR2 reads FQNEAQ (reference sequence). V was shortened by 9 bases and J by 4 bases, with 8 bases between the two germline ends. The CDR3 is made up of 11 amino acids. CDR3 in DNA: TGTGCCAGTCGGGTCGCAGATACGCAGTATTTT. Translation gives CASRVADTQYF.

This clonotype came up a few times. Since the library was made to target alpha chains, this beta chain is a stray read and its abundance is not meaningful. The chain uses TRBV12-3 or TRBV12-4 and TRBJ1-5, with no clear D. V lost 8 bases and J 4 bases, leaving 12 bases between the germline ends. The CDR3 sequence is 13 residues long. The CDR3 coding sequence is TGTGCCAGCGGCAGATCGGAGAATCAGCCCCAGCATTTT. This sequence encodes CASGRSENQPQHF.

This clonotype was seen repeatedly, ten times or more. This beta chain is a stray sequence in a library constructed for alpha chains; its clone size is not meaningful. This chain uses TRBV19 with TRBJ2-7, with TRBD1 identical over 8 bases. V gave up 4 bases and J gave up 2 bases; unmatched junction bases: 4. The CDR3 consists of 14 residues. Germline V lookup: CDR1 LNHDA, CDR2 SQIVND (reference sequence). CDR3 amino acids: CASSTRDRPYEQYF. CDR3 coding DNA: TGTGCCAGTAGTACTCGGGACAGGCCCTACGAGCAGTACTTC.

This clonotype was observed at least ten times. For a library built for alpha chains, this beta chain is a stray read; little rests on its size. The rearrangement joins TRBV6-5 to TRBJ2-7, with a weak D call TRBD2 (6 bases). Between the trimmed V and J ends, which lost 2 bases and 6 bases, there was a span of 14 bases. CDR3 size: 14 residues. Germline V CDR1 and CDR2: MNHEY, SVGAGI. The CDR3 region has the DNA TGTGCCAGCAGTTACGGCCAGGGAGGTGCCGAGCAGTACTTC. Protein product: CASSYGQGGAEQYF.

This clonotype was observed at least ten times. Within a library made for alpha chains, this beta chain is off target, and its count is uninformative. The chain is built from TRBV10-3 and TRBJ2-3; either TRBD1 or TRBD2 may supply D (7 bases each). Trimming shortened V by 8 bases and J by 0 bases, and 12 bases separated the two germline ends. This CDR3 is built from 14 residues. Germline loops: CDR1 ENHRY, CDR2 SYGVKD. The CDR3 DNA is TGTGCCATCCAGGGGGGAGGGAGCACAGATACGCAGTATTTT. This sequence encodes CAIQGGGSTDTQYF.

This clonotype came up many times. Found in a library prepared for alpha chains, this beta chain is an off-target read, and its abundance has little meaning. The chain joins TRBV12-3 or TRBV12-4 to TRBJ2-3, with D perhaps given as TRBD1 or TRBD2 (6 bases each). V lost 3 bases and J lost 0, with 10 bases in between. This CDR3 has 15 residues. The CDR3 is CASSFRGTSTDTQYF. In DNA, the CDR3 is TGTGCCAGCAGTTTTAGGGGGACTAGCACAGATACGCAGTATTTT.

This clonotype has only a few counts. The library was built for alpha chains, so this beta chain is an off-target read and its size means little. V gene TRBV20-1 combines with J gene TRBJ2-5, with TRBD1 matching 7 bases. Germline trimming cut 4 bases from V and 2 bases from J; bases unmatched to any gene: 4. The CDR3 contains 13 residues. Germline V gene data show CDR1 as DFQATT and CDR2 as SNEGSKA (reference sequence). The CDR3 DNA reads as TGCAGTGCTACAGGGACAGCACAAGAGACCCAGTACTTC. It is translated as CSATGTAQETQYF.

This clonotype was seen at least ten times. The library was designed around alpha chains, so this beta chain is a stray read whose abundance carries little weight. The rearrangement uses TRBV9 and TRBJ2-3; TRBD2 aligns across 7 bases. The CDR3 runs to 14 residues. Looked up from germline, CDR1 is SGDLS and CDR2 is YYNGEE. The junction had 4 bases not matched to a gene; V was cut back by 4 bases and J by 2 bases. The CDR3 is CASSPGLVTDTQYF. CDR3 in DNA: TGTGCCAGCAGCCCAGGACTAGTCACAGATACGCAGTATTTT.

This clonotype was seen repeatedly, ten times or more. Since it is a stray read in a library aimed at alpha chains, this beta chain has a size that is not meaningful. The rearrangement links TRBV12-3 or TRBV12-4 to TRBJ2-5; the match to TRBD2 covers 14 bases. The V segment lost 3 bases and the J segment 5 bases; nucleotides outside the gene matches: 2. The CDR3 covers 15 residues. CDR3 nucleotide sequence: TGTGCCAGCAGTTTCGGGACTAGCGGGAGTGAGACCCAGTACTTC. It specifies CASSFGTSGSETQYF.

The sample holds many counts of this clonotype. This beta chain came through as a stray read in a library set up for alpha chains, and its size says little. As DNA, the CDR3 is TGTGCCAGCAGCTTAGCCGGGGGAGAGACCCAGTACTTC. It yields the protein CASSLAGGETQYF. V gene TRBV7-9 combines with J gene TRBJ2-5; TRBD2 is a possible D gene (6 bases). Germline CDR1 and CDR2: SEHNR and FQNEAQ (reference sequence). V was shortened by 0 bases and J by 4 bases, with 6 bases between the two germline ends. This CDR3 region has 13 residues.

With regard to this clonotype: This beta chain turned up in a library designed for alpha chains; as an off-target read, its abundance says little. The chain links TRBV7-9 to TRBJ2-7; 8 bases fit TRBD1. Germline assignment: CDR1 SEHNR and CDR2 FQNEAQ (reference sequence). Losses at the gene ends were 3 bases for V and 7 bases for J; bases not matched to a gene: 5. The CDR3 runs to 13 residues. In nucleotides, the CDR3 is TGTGCCAGCAGCTTGCAGACAGGGGAAGAGCAGTACTTC. Amino acids: CASSLQTGEEQYF.

This clonotype was counted at least ten times. The size of this beta chain means little, since it is a stray read in a library made for alpha chains. This rearrangement joins TRBV20-1 to TRBJ2-6; D call uncertain. This CDR3 spans 13 amino acids. Germline V lookup: CDR1 DFQATT, CDR2 SNEGSKA (reference sequence). The V gene lost 4 bases and the J gene lost 2 bases, with 6 bases spanning the gap. In DNA form, the CDR3 reads TGCAGTGCTAAAAGGGCTGGGGCCAACGTCCTGACTTTC. Its protein product is CSAKRAGANVLTF.

This clonotype was seen many times. A library made for alpha chains picked up this beta chain off target, so its size means little. The rearrangement joins TRBV7-9 to TRBJ2-7; 13 bases are shared with TRBD2. The CDR3 contains 15 residues. The V and J ends lost 2 bases and 5 bases, in that order; junction bases with no gene match: 3. Looked up from germline, CDR1 is SEHNR and CDR2 is FQNEAQ (reference sequence). The CDR3 coding sequence is TGTGCCAGCAGCTTACGGACTAGCGGGAGCGACGAGCAGTACTTC. It specifies CASSLRTSGSDEQYF.

This clonotype was recorded many times. This beta chain was picked up by a library intended for alpha chains and is off target, so its count carries little meaning. The chain employs TRBV20-1 and TRBJ2-3; D is possibly TRBD2 (5 bases). The ends were cut back, 6 bases at V and 2 bases at J, with 9 bases in the middle. From germline, CDR1 is DFQATT and CDR2 SNEGSKA (reference sequence). This CDR3 comprises 12 residues. The DNA for the CDR3 is TGCAGTGCCCCAGCGGCCACAGATACGCAGTATTTT. Residues: CSAPAATDTQYF.

This clonotype occurred many times. This beta chain came through as a stray read in a library set up for alpha chains, and its size says little. This rearrangement joins TRBV12-3 or TRBV12-4 to TRBJ2-7, with TRBD1 matching over 8 bases. The CDR3 length is 15 residues. Trimming cost V 1 base and J 3 bases; bases outside gene matches: 5. CDR3 in amino acids: CASSLGDRGSYEQYV. The CDR3 DNA reads as TGTGCCAGCAGTTTAGGAGACAGGGGTAGCTACGAGCAGTACGTC.

This clonotype was observed many times. The library was designed around alpha chains, so this beta chain is a stray read whose abundance carries little weight. The V and J genes are TRBV7-2 and TRBJ2-3; D not resolved. V gave up 5 bases and J gave up 6 bases, with 18 bases separating them. Per the germline V gene, CDR1 is SGHTA and CDR2 is FQGNSA. This CDR3 is built from 15 residues. This CDR3 is CASSAPASSSDTQYF. As DNA, the CDR3 is TGTGCCAGCAGCGCACCGGCCTCGAGCTCGGATACGCAGTATTTT. Together with reference TRBV7-2 and TRBJ2-3, the CDR3 gives the full variable domain: GAGVSQSPSNKVTEKGKDVELRCDPISGHTALYWYRQSLGQGLEFLIYFQGNSAPDKSGLPSDRFSAERTGGSVSTLTIQRTQQEDSAVYLCASSAPASSSDTQYFGPGTRLTVL.

In the case of this clonotype: Since it is a stray read in a library aimed at alpha chains, this beta chain has a size that is not meaningful. The chain has TRBV14 and TRBJ2-1; D is unclear. Trimming left V 4 bases short and J 6 bases short, with 13 bases between. The CDR3 loop spans 14 amino acids. CDR1 SGHDN and CDR2 FVKESK come from the germline V gene. CDR3 sequence: CASSPITLSNEQFF. CDR3 coding DNA: TGTGCCAGCAGCCCTATAACATTATCCAATGAGCAGTTCTTC. Variable domain in full (rest from reference TRBV14 and TRBJ2-1): EAGVTQFPSHSVIEKGQTVTLRCDPISGHDNLYWYRRVMGKEIKFLLHFVKESKQDESGMPNNRFLAERTGGTYSTLKVQPAELEDSGVYFCASSPITLSNEQFFGPGTRLTVL.

This clonotype appeared many times. As an off-target read in a library built for alpha chains, this beta chain has a frequency of little significance. The CDR3 sequence: CASSASGAGYTF. As DNA, the CDR3 is TGTGCCAGCAGTGCCTCGGGGGCCGGCTACACCTTC. V gene TRBV28 combines with J gene TRBJ1-2, with a possible D match to TRBD1 (6 bases). The germline CDR1 and CDR2 sequences are MDHEN and SYDVKM. V was shortened by 5 bases and J by 8 bases, with 12 bases between the two germline ends. The CDR3 sequence is 12 residues long.

The sample holds a few counts of this clonotype. A library made for alpha chains picked up this beta chain off target, so its size means little. This chain connects TRBV28 to TRBJ1-4; no reliable D call. Germline V gives CDR1 MDHEN, CDR2 SYDVKM. The CDR3 length is 15 residues. Trimming shortened V by 2 bases and J by 4 bases, and 11 bases separated the two germline ends. The CDR3 coding sequence is TGTGCCAGCAGTTTAGGTCGAGTGGGTAATGAAAAACTGTTTTTT. Protein sequence: CASSLGRVGNEKLFF.

This clonotype showed up many times. The library was prepared for alpha chains; this beta chain is a stray read, so its frequency means little. This chain links TRBV6-1 with TRBJ2-5; 7 bases are a match to TRBD2. In germline, CDR1 is MNHNS, CDR2 SASEGT. Germline trimming cut 1 base from V and 6 bases from J; bases unmatched to any gene: 11. The CDR3 sequence is 16 residues long. The CDR3 is CASSEGRAGLWKTQYF. Written as DNA, the CDR3 is TGTGCCAGCAGTGAAGGTCGAGCGGGGTTATGGAAGACCCAGTACTTC.

This clonotype has a count of ten or more. Little can be read into the size of this beta chain, an off-target read in a library designed for alpha chains. The gene calls are TRBV12-3 or TRBV12-4 and TRBJ2-7; a weak D match, TRBD1 (6 bases). Trimming left V 5 bases short and J 5 bases short, with 10 bases between. The CDR3 has 12 amino acids. DNA of the CDR3: TGTGCCAGCAGTCAGGGGCCCCACGAGCAGTACGTC. It yields the protein CASSQGPHEQYV.